The T cell receptor (beta chain) described here comes from a study of shared clonotypes between healthy human individuals. Original processing methods: Filtering was not the same, since immunoSEQ gave junction-only sequences without quality scores. Sequenced by immunoSEQ multiplex PCR; TCRdb stores in-frame clones only, minus some. V and J calls and clone size are as listed in that table; D and trimming were resolved from the DNA. Of 2 million to 2.5 million clones listed, more than 90% are singletons. Study-level findings and limits: In contrast to clonotypes shared by all four donors, non-shared clonotypes had lower generation probabilities. Estimated clonotype richness was generally higher in naive than memory subsets.

V was cut by 2 bases and J by 2 bases, with 13 bases left in between. The CDR3 is made up of 16 amino acids. Germline assignment: CDR1 MNHNS and CDR2 SASEGT. Concerning this clone: Its antigen remains unidentified.

The sample was naive CD4+ T cells sorted from blood. Subset given: CD45RA+ positively selected. The rearrangement joins TRBV6-1 to TRBJ1-5, with D possibly matching TRBD1 (6 bases). This clonotype was sampled from a man between 18 and 35 years old in good health. The CDR3 region has the DNA TGTGCCAGCAGTGAAATGGGGGGGCTCGGCAATCAGCCCCAGCATTTT. This sequence encodes CASSEMGGLGNQPQHF.